These 2 T cell receptor beta chains were all obtained from the same sample, sequenced in a study of blood T cell repertoires in COVID-19. Libraries were prepared by immunoSEQ multiplex PCR; TCRdb keeps only in-frame clonotypes and omits some of them. The data hold approximately 180,000 clones, with around 82% observed a single time. Specimen: peripheral blood. These receptors were taken from a woman older than 75 with acute or convalescent COVID-19.

The chain has TRBV5-1 and TRBJ2-5, with TRBD2 identical over 8 bases. The V gene's germline CDR1 is SGHRS and CDR2 YFSETQ. The CDR3 sequence is 15 residues long. V lost 4 bases to trimming and J lost 2 bases; unmatched junction nucleotides: 7. This CDR3 reads CASSRGLGPQETQYF. CDR3 DNA sequence: TGCGCCAGCAGCCGGGGACTAGGCCCACAAGAGACCCAGTACTTC.

This rearrangement joins TRBV9 to TRBJ1-3; no clear D gene. Germline V gene data show CDR1 as SGDLS and CDR2 as YYNGEE. Trimming removed 0 bases from V and 0 bases from J, with 10 bases in between. CDR3 length: 16 residues. CDR3 sequence (DNA): TGTGCCAGCAGCGTAGTTTATAGGAGCTCTGGAAACACCATATATTTT. Translation: CASSVVYRSSGNTIYF. The full variable domain, completed using reference TRBV9 and TRBJ1-3, is DSGVTQTPKHLITATGQRVTLRCSPRSGDLSVYWYQQSLDQGLQFLIQYYNGEERAKGNILERFSAQQFPDLHSELNLSSLELGDSALYFCASSVVYRSSGNTIYFGEGSWLTVV.